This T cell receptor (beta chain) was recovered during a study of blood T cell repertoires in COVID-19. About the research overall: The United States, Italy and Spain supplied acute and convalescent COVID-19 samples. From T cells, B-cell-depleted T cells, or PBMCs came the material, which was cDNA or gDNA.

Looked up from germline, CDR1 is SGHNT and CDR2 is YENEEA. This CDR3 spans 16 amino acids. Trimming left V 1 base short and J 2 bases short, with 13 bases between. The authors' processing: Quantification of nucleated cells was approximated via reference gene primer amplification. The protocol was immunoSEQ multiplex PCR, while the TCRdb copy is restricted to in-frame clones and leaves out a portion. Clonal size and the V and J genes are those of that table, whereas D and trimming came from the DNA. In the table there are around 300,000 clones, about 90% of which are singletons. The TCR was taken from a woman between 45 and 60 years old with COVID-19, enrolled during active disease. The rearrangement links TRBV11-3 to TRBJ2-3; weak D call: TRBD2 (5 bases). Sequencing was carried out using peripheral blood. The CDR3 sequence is CASSLVSGKATDTQYF. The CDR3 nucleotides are TGTGCCAGCAGCTTAGTCTCGGGAAAGGCCACAGATACGCAGTATTTT.